This paragraph covers one T cell receptor beta chain sequence. The source of the sample is a study of blood T cells in healthy people across ages. The second PCR ran 7 to 11 cycles with a sample-barcoded 5' primer and J-beta primers. A single record per CDR3 protein comes from TCRdb applying MiXCR to the 5' RACE reads. The data contain 700,000 to 900,000 distinct CDR3 sequences, roughly 26% of them singletons. This same sample was also taken into another study, of T cells of mothers and their children.

What was sequenced was blood. The TCR comes from a boy younger than 18 in good health.

The CDR3 DNA sequence: TGTGCCAGCAGAATCCTGACTAGCGGGGGCACAGATACGCAGTATTTT. Its protein is CASRILTSGGTDTQYF. The J gene is TRBJ2-3, the V gene TRBV12-3 or TRBV12-4; 11 bases match TRBD2. V was pared by 6 bases and J by 1 base, with 6 bases of the junction left unmatched. The CDR3 totals 16 residues.